One and the same sample provided the 5 T cell receptor beta chains below, sequenced in a study of OX40 agonist ivuxolimab in advanced cancers. Assay used: immunoSEQ multiplex PCR; TCRdb lists only in-frame clones, some missing. Of tens of thousands of clones in the sample, 85% to 90% are singletons; the top ten hold roughly 1%. The source was CD4+ or CD8+ T cells sorted from blood, collected in a trial of the OX40 agonist ivuxolimab. These receptors came from an adult with an advanced solid tumor such as melanoma, head and neck, liver or kidney cancer.

The chain employs TRBV7-2 and TRBJ2-2, with D hard to call. V was shortened by 7 bases and J by 2 bases, with 5 bases between the two germline ends. The CDR3 runs 12 residues. Germline V gene sequence: CDR1 SGHTA, CDR2 FQGNSA. CDR3 amino acids: CASTDNTGELFF. CDR3 coding DNA: TGTGCCAGCACAGACAACACCGGGGAGCTGTTTTTT. Full variable domain (missing parts from reference TRBV7-2 and TRBJ2-2): GAGVSQSPSNKVTEKGKDVELRCDPISGHTALYWYRQSLGQGLEFLIYFQGNSAPDKSGLPSDRFSAERTGGSVSTLTIQRTQQEDSAVYLCASTDNTGELFFGEGSRLTVL.

The genes are TRBV27 and TRBJ1-1, with unresolved D. Germline V lookup: CDR1 MNHEY, CDR2 SMNVEV (reference sequence). Trimming cost V 0 bases and J 4 bases, with 3 bases left between them. CDR3 size: 12 residues. The CDR3: CASSLSGTEAFF. DNA of the CDR3: TGTGCCAGCAGTTTATCTGGCACTGAAGCTTTCTTT.

V and J are TRBV19 and TRBJ1-6; 8 bases are shared with TRBD1. The CDR3 consists of 15 residues. Germline V gene data show CDR1 as LNHDA and CDR2 as SQIVND (reference sequence). Trimming took 3 bases from V and 7 from J; bases not matched to a gene: 5. The CDR3: CASSINTGGNSPLHF. CDR3 bases: TGTGCCAGTAGTATTAATACAGGGGGAAATTCACCCCTCCACTTT.

The V call is TRBV5-1, the J call TRBJ2-7; 12 positions agree with TRBD2. The CDR3 contains 16 residues. Germline V gene data show CDR1 as SGHRS and CDR2 as YFSETQ. V trimming: 0 bases; J trimming: 5 bases; junction bases outside the gene matches: 6. The CDR3 bases are TGCGCCAGCAGCTTGGGCGGACTAGCGGGAATTCACGAGCAGTACTTC. This codes for CASSLGGLAGIHEQYF. Full variable domain (rest looked up from reference TRBV5-1 and TRBJ2-7): KAGVTQTPRYLIKTRGQQVTLSCSPISGHRSVSWYQQTPGQGLQFLFEYFSETQRNKGNFPGRFSGRQFSNSRSEMNVSTLELGDSALYLCASSLGGLAGIHEQYFGPGTRLTVT.

Only a few counts were recorded for this clone. In DNA, the CDR3 is TGTGCCATCAGGGGCCTTAGCGGGGGGGCATCCGATACGCAGTATTTT. This translates into CAIRGLSGGASDTQYF. The V gene is TRBV10-3, the J gene TRBJ2-3, with TRBD2 matching 11 bases. J lost 6 bases, V lost 6 bases, and 11 bases had no gene match. The CDR3 totals 16 residues. Germline CDR1 reads ENHRY; CDR2 reads SYGVKD.